The rows below give T cell receptor beta chains drawn from one sample of a study of T-cell reconstitution after alpha-beta-depleted transplantation in children. A single record per CDR3 protein comes from TCRdb applying MiXCR to the PCR reads. The table has fewer than 1 million distinct CDR3 sequences, roughly 16% seen once; the top ten hold about 4.6%. The sequencing here drew on PBMCs, mostly from graft donor cells, taken 360 days after TCRalphabeta/CD19-depleted stem cell transplant. The receptors derive from a male patient under 18 who had a stem cell transplant for acute lymphoblastic leukemia, so the T cells may come from the graft donor. Both conserved end residues are part of each CDR3.

V gene,CDR3 protein
TRBV29-1,CSVAPGQGAGELFF
TRBV7-8,CASSLESSGRSEQYF
TRBV7-3,CASSSVESSYNEQFF
TRBV12-3/TRBV12-4,CASTLPSGTGSTGELFF
TRBV16,CASSQSASGRWDEQFF
TRBV18,CASSPLERERKTQYF
TRBV15,CATSSTGWDTQYF
TRBV11-2,CASSQLRAEQFF
TRBV18,CASSPGRGADEQFF
TRBV7-2,CASSLESGGSYEQYF
TRBV12-3/TRBV12-4,CASTPHGGISYEQYF
TRBV7-3,CASSDSGGSTDTQYF
TRBV4-1,CASSQEDPNSRRGGYTF
TRBV12-3/TRBV12-4,CASSLPGSEAFF
TRBV29-1,CSVATGGYNSPLHF
TRBV27,CASSFTLHEQFF
TRBV24-1,CATSAGGDTQYF
TRBV7-9,CASSFNSLGEKLFF
TRBV6-2/TRBV6-3,CASRDYHEQYF
TRBV20-1,CSARGAKNIQYF
TRBV5-5,CASSYQDLSYNEQFF
TRBV29-1,CSVGDQSSGNTIYF
TRBV12-5,CASGLVLTRKWETQYF
TRBV5-6,CASSRQGRTTGELFF
TRBV27,CASSFDGSGGNYNEQFF
TRBV5-1,CASKPISGANVLTF
TRBV6-7,CASRASDSVIRYNEQFF
TRBV6-5,CASSYATGYNEQFF
TRBV2,CASRERLSYEQYF
TRBV27,CASSFWAGDLTGELFF
TRBV3-1,CASTHRGTNTGELFF
TRBV3-1,CASSQDLGAGTSWDEQFF
TRBV4-1,CASSQGLAVDLGETQYF
TRBV5-1,CASSSRPGQSSGNTIYF
TRBV5-1,CASSHIDSEQYF
TRBV20-1,CSATFGLADITDTQYF
TRBV6-2/TRBV6-3,CASSYGTGGATQYF
TRBV5-1,CASSLDGAASGYNEQFF
TRBV7-7,CASSPQGAGELFF
TRBV12-3/TRBV12-4,CASRGWGAWNEQFF
TRBV5-1,CASSPLEREVEQFF
TRBV6-2/TRBV6-3,CASSYQVANYGYTF
TRBV18,CASSPGIGPYEQYF
TRBV6-2/TRBV6-3,CASSSGQVQYF
TRBV4-1,CASSQDRPAGPYNEQFF
TRBV5-1,CASSLEGTSSSYNEQFF
TRBV27,CASSLGRAYNEQFF
TRBV18,CASSSLTGRDQPQHF
TRBV6-5,CASSYSTGQGRNEAFF
TRBV15,CATSTGLEYEQFF
TRBV5-1,CASSEIRETQYF
TRBV28,CASSFSWYSRRLTNEKLFF